Included here is one T cell receptor beta chain sequence, with context. Germline values: CDR1 SGHTA, CDR2 FQGTGA. Trimming removed 5 bases from V and 8 bases from J, with 18 bases in between. The CDR3 loop spans 14 amino acids. Data came from immunoSEQ multiplex PCR; TCRdb stores just in-frame clones and leaves some out. The top ten clones hold around 1.9% of a sample with fewer than 55,000 clones, 80% to 90% of them seen once. The data originate from a study of T cell changes during pregnancy in multiple sclerosis. V gene TRBV7-3 combines with J gene TRBJ1-2; TRBD1 might be the D (5 bases). The source of this sequence is a female donor with multiple sclerosis, enrolled in a pregnancy study. The sample was peripheral blood, taken in the first trimester of pregnancy. This chain's CDR3 is CASSPSGGFEGYTF. The CDR3 coding sequence is TGTGCCAGCAGCCCAAGCGGGGGTTTTGAGGGCTACACCTTC.